The clone carrying this T cell receptor beta chain was seen a few times. The data belong to a study of T-cell memory formation after mild COVID-19. Study-level information: TCR clusters were largely donor specific.

V lost 2 bases to trimming and J lost 5 bases; unmatched junction nucleotides: 2. Per germline, CDR1 MNHEY and CDR2 SVGAGI. The CDR3 runs to 15 residues. Researchers used 5'RACE with constant-segment primers to make TCR alpha and TCR beta cDNA libraries that carry sample barcodes and UMIs. TCRdb fed the 5' RACE reads into MiXCR, producing one record per CDR3 protein. The sample includes about 430,000 distinct CDR3 sequences, roughly 18% seen only once; the top ten take around a fifth. The sequencing sample was made of PBMCs or a T cell subset sorted from them (not recorded which). J is TRBJ2-2 and V is TRBV6-5, with TRBD1 identical over 10 bases. This receptor was taken from a young man who had mild COVID-19 (a few samples of this study predate the infection). Cell type and time point are not known. The CDR3 is CASSYGQGETGELFF. CDR3 nucleotide sequence: TGTGCCAGCAGTTACGGACAGGGGGAGACCGGGGAGCTGTTTTTT.